Listed below are T cell receptor beta chains from one sample, sequenced in a study of T cell repertoires in cytomegalovirus infection. MiXCR, run by TCRdb on the reads, gives a single entry per CDR3 protein. This table has about 160,000 distinct CDR3 sequences, roughly 18% appearing once. Sequencing input: CD8+ T cells from PBMCs. The origin of the receptors is a human donor in good health (CMV status not recorded). Some clones in this sample may be carry-over from other donors' samples. The CDR3 runs from the conserved cysteine through the conserved F or W. Rows may omit the clone size; those that give it use once, few, many or a size class.

>TRBV7-3|few|TRBJ1-2|13
CASSFVGGNGYTF
>TRBV7-2|many|TRBJ2-5|12
CASSPKGRLQYF
>TRBV4-2|few|TRBJ2-1|15
CASSQTSGSLNEQFF
>TRBV6-2/TRBV6-3|few|TRBJ1-5|17
CASSYTRTTGVNQPQHF
>TRBV4-1|few|TRBJ2-1|15
CASSQGAGDYNEQFF
>TRBV10-3|many|TRBJ2-1|13
CAIGTSGLNEQFF
>TRBV5-1|.|TRBJ2-7|14
CASSTGQGAYEQYF
>TRBV7-2|.|TRBJ2-5|17
CASSLEPGLASQETQYF
>TRBV4-3|few|TRBJ2-7|15
CASSQDQGQSYEQYF
>TRBV6-6|few|TRBJ2-1|16
CASSYSRASGLDEQFF
>TRBV7-2|.|TRBJ2-4|15
CASSPRAVSKNIQYF
>TRBV24-1|few|TRBJ2-1|15
CATSDLRTDYNEQFF
>TRBV7-2|.|TRBJ2-1|15
CASSLVGERGNEQFF
>TRBV11-2|.|TRBJ2-5|16
CASSLLWQHGQETQYF
>TRBV28|.|TRBJ2-4|18
CASSHLGVTNIAKNIQYF
>TRBV6-2/TRBV6-3|few|TRBJ2-7|17
CASSYSRGGPQTYEQYF